Reported below is one T cell receptor beta chain. As yet, its antigen is unknown. The CDR3 consists of 13 residues. Trimming stripped 6 bases from V and 4 bases from J, with 12 bases between. The germline gives CDR1 SGHTA, CDR2 FQGNSA. Isolated RNA was reverse transcribed in full, so expressed TCRB transcripts were sequenced. Sequencing used immunoSEQ multiplex PCR; TCRdb keeps in-frame clones, though not all of them. The sample carries over 150,000 clones, roughly 8% recorded once. These data belong to a study of beta chain features in type 1 diabetes. General study findings and limits: Shortening that was moderate but significant affected the TCRB CDR3s of Type 1 diabetes patients in all four CD4+ subsets. It was among patients, rather than healthy donors, that naive, central memory and Treg TCRB repertoires appeared more similar.

The specimen sequenced was central memory CD4+ T cells from blood. The sequence was obtained from a woman in her late teens or twenties with type 1 diabetes. This chain joins TRBV7-2 and TRBJ1-2; D not resolved. CDR3 protein: CASSNEVGYGYTF. CDR3 sequence (DNA): TGTGCCAGCAGTAACGAGGTGGGCTATGGCTACACCTTC.